This T cell receptor beta chain appears in the sequencing data of a study of cytomegalovirus exposure and HLA in healthy donors (dated by TCRdb to 2016 to 2017). A note on the overall study: In an earlier analysis of under 750 of the donors, 276 Gb of sequence data and about 110 million unique TCR beta sequences from about 179 million T cells were reported. Roughly 300 gigabases of sequencing data and 70 million to 100 million unique TCR sequences made up an early release that covered some 640 HLA-typed donors. Among the roughly 400 genotyped donors, about 85% belonged to the genetic ancestry cluster associated with self-reported Caucasian donors. The aim of the study was to test whether cataloging public T cell receptors could identify signatures of past pathogen exposure. Using immunosequencing, the study profiled T cell repertoires from 500 to 800 subjects and related those repertoires to cytomegalovirus serostatus. Along with the approximately 700-subject first cohort, a separate validation cohort of around 110 different subjects was used. High-throughput TCR immunosequencing, statistical association of individual TCRs with disease status, and machine learning were combined to predict cytomegalovirus infection status. A later analysis re-analyzed previously published TCR beta repertoires from roughly 600 donors and added high-resolution HLA genotyping to study TCR occurrence patterns. In the later analysis, no new phenotypic data were used to find candidate immune exposures; instead, reliance was placed on TCR beta sequences and their occurrence across donors. In an earlier analysis of 550 to 700 of the donors, high-throughput TCR beta sequencing was used to judge whether each TCR beta V gene segment behaved as functional or pseudogenic. Donor age, sex, ethnicity and CMV serostatus were compiled together with the repertoire data. A later genetic analysis used genome-wide SNP genotypes for about 65% of the 666 donors, treating that subset as a discovery cohort. Every discovery cohort repertoire had been produced on one sequencing platform. Both class I and class II loci were covered by HLA typing, at four-digit resolution. The number of typed donors differed by locus: about 629-630 for A, B, C, DRB1 and DQB1; 500 to 550 for DQA1; 606 for DPA1; and roughly 470 for DPB1. Several DR-DQ haplotypes were treated as single units for association and clustering because of strong linkage in the cohort. Among about 390 genotyped donors of the cohort, an average of 235,054 unique TCR beta nucleotide sequences were sequenced per donor, roughly 18% of them non-productive. The full study reports these points: A further reported finding was that TCR beta sequences accurately predicted the HLA-A and HLA-B alleles for most subjects in the first cohort. The study listed 150 to 200 TCR beta chains as associated with cytomegalovirus. The cohort was sequenced for TCR beta chains only, and without alpha or paired-chain data the features that could be detected were limited. An association between a missense DCLRE1C variant and V-gene and J-gene trimming of TCR beta chains was found in a later genetic analysis and replicated in an independent cohort. Linkage disequilibrium might explain the correlated functional status among segregating V segments, but an unknown experimental factor could not be ruled out. Presence/absence analyses assumed roughly uniform sequencing depth across donors, an assumption that may not hold. For the cohort, immune exposure information was limited to CMV serostatus. In a later genetic analysis, fewer N-insertions in productive TCRs were reported among donors in an Asian-associated ancestry cluster than the roughly 700-donor mean. In both the original and validation cohorts, the classifier was reported to diagnose cytomegalovirus status with high specificity and sensitivity. According to a later analysis, parvovirus B19, influenza, CMV and Epstein-Barr virus appeared linked to several top co-occurrence clusters. When HLA alleles, especially DR and DQ, strongly co-occurred, attributing TCR associations to individual alleles was difficult. Because counts were too low, seventeen rarely observed V segments, including chromosome 9 orphons, were left out of the earlier analysis of 587 of the donors. The authors suggested that the approach could potentially be extended to other disease states and immunological phenotypes. A group of highly shared sequence variants was considered likely to be a technical artifact of the sequencing pipeline. In a later analysis, around 15,000 TCR beta sequences were associated with specific HLA alleles at a false discovery rate of 0.05. Because HLA typing was unavailable for some donors at each locus, only the typed subset was used in association tests. Across donors, most TCR sequences were observed very rarely, whereas some public TCRs were present in many individuals. In an earlier analysis of over 550 of the donors, most TCR beta V segments were observed in productive rearrangements about 87% or about 30% of the time, broadly matching IMGT annotations. Because the 87-base-pair reads could not distinguish some IMGT-functional V segments, including TRBV6-2 and TRBV6-3, those segments were excluded. In vitro tests confirmed that a few of the cytomegalovirus-associated TCR beta chains recognize cytomegalovirus antigens. A later analysis found that TCR association rates varied across HLA loci, with DRB1 alleles showing the most associated TCRs and HLA-C alleles the fewest. In a later analysis, HLA-associated TCR beta chains were found to be more clonally expanded and to have lower generation probabilities than equally common non-associated chains. In a later analysis, most CMV-associated TCR beta chains were found to appear HLA-restricted, with HLA associations seemingly driven largely by CMV exposure.

The cohort was made up of around 720 healthy bone marrow donors. Cohort members were all nominally healthy when sampled, although unrecorded immune exposures were likely present. The donor was CMV seronegative and belonged to the group of 320 or so seronegative cohort members. A peripheral blood sample was provided by each donor, and peripheral blood mononuclear cells were used for TCR beta sequencing. The Qiagen DNeasy Blood Extraction Kit was used to extract genomic DNA from the blood cell samples. The germline V gene yields SGHRS for CDR1 and YFSETQ for CDR2. The CDR3, from cysteine to phenylalanine, totals 15 residues. Only the CDR3 part of the read is kept: 45 bases, read in frame from the first base. V and J are trimmed by 0 bases and 6 bases, and the gene matches miss 5 bases of the junction. Points on this clone: It lacks a known antigen. Base qualities were left out, and no much larger clone turns up one base away.

Library construction relied on the immunoSEQ multiplex PCR assay. For the multiplex PCR, a mixture combining 60 forward primers for TCR Vbeta segments and 13 reverse primers for TCR Jbeta segments was used. The CDR3 region of rearranged TCR beta genes was amplified from genomic DNA by a multiplex PCR assay. On the Illumina HiSeq System, the amplified TCR beta libraries were sequenced as 87-base-pair reads. Under the source paper's analysis protocol: Across the 600 to 700 repertoires, a later analysis counted 78 million or so unique TCR beta chains, around 10 million of which were shared by at least two donors. To remove PCR and sequencing errors, raw reads were error-corrected and collapsed into unique sequences using a nearest-neighbor algorithm that merged closely related sequences. To assign V, D and J gene segments, CDR3 sequences were aligned to IMGT reference sequences. For a sequence to be retained, a match of at least six nucleotides to both a V gene segment and a J gene segment was required. Rearrangements were called productive when the CDR3 lacked stop codons and stayed in frame with V and J; all others were non-productive. Following IMGT convention, CDR3 was defined as the stretch from the second conserved V-encoded cysteine up to the conserved J-encoded phenylalanine. The earlier analysis of roughly 590 of the donors excluded sequences that lacked an unambiguous match to a single V gene segment. In an earlier analysis of about 590 of the donors, a V segment was called functional when productive rearrangements were above 56.7%, and segregating when the standard deviation between donors exceeded 5%. A statistical classification framework was built for diagnosing cytomegalovirus status from the catalog of TCR beta chain sequences. In a later analysis, TCR nucleotide sequences were compared against IMGT/GENE-DB human TR gene sequences so that V and J genes could be assigned. The TCRdist pipeline was used in a later analysis to assign CDR3 sequences and most-parsimonious VDJ recombination scenarios. In a later analysis, each TCR beta chain was defined by its CDR3 amino acid sequence together with its V-gene family, and reads lacking a unique V-gene family were excluded. To address suspected cross-contamination and a sequencing artifact, a later analysis removed 592 highly shared, low-generation-probability nucleotide sequences. In a later analysis, a clonal expansion index for each public chain was calculated from normalized within-repertoire ranks of inferred template counts. Generation probabilities in a later analysis came from a VDJ recombination model fitted to out-of-frame rearrangements, and those results were checked against IGoR. In a later analysis, hypergeometric tests were used to score TCR-TCR, TCR-HLA and TCR-CMV co-occurrence, with a repertoire-size bias correction applied to TCR pairs. False discovery rates were estimated in a later analysis by permuting HLA or CMV assignments 20 times. In a later analysis, co-occurring TCRs were grouped using DBSCAN, with TCRdist sequence similarity added in when clustering inside HLA-allele-positive subsets. For co-occurrence clustering, repertoires with fewer than 30,000 or more than 120,000 public chains were excluded, along with a handful of repertoires with anomalous nucleotide sharing. TCRdb holds this immuneACCESS table with in-frame rearrangements only. Some clones are missing; in checked studies, unresolved V genes explain under half, and the rest has no known cause. V, J and clone size are taken as reported in that table, and D and trimming were inferred from the DNA itself. Within this sample are around 150,000 clones, with roughly 72% of them counted one time only. The top ten clonotypes cover approximately 1.8% of the sample.

The chain was built from TRBV5-1 and TRBJ2-7, and TRBD2 matches 11 of the central bases. This TCR was recovered from a man aged 40-50 years in good health and CMV-seronegative. The specimen was PBMCs. The CDR3 protein is CASSLALAGGGEQYF. The nucleotides read TGCGCCAGCAGCTTGGCTCTAGCGGGAGGTGGCGAGCAGTACTTC.